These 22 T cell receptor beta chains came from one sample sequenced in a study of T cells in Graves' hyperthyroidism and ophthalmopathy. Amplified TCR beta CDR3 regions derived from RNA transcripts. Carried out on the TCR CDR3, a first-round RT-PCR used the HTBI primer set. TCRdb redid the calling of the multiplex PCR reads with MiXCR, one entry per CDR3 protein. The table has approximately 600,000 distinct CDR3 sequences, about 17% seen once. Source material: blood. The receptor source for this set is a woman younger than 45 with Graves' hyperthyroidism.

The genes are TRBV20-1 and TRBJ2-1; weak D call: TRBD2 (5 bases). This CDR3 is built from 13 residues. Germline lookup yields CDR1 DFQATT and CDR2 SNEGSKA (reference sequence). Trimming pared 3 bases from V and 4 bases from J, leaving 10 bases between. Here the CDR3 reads CSASEEAYNEQFF. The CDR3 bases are TGCAGTGCTAGCGAGGAGGCGTACAATGAGCAGTTCTTC.

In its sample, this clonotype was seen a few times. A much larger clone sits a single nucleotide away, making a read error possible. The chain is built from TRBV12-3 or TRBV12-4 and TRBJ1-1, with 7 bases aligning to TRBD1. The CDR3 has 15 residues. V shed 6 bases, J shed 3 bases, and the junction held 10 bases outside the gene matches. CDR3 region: CASSGLQGWHTEAFF. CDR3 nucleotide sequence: TGTGCCAGCAGCGGGTTACAGGGGTGGCACACTGAAGCTTTCTTT.

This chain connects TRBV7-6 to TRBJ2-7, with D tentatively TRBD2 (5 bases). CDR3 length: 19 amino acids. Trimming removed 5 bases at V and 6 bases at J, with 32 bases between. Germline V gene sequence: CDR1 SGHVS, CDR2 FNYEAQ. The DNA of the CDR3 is TGTGCCAGCAGCCAGAACGCCGACCCTACTAGGTTAGTTCTGGGCGAGCAGTACTTC. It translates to CASSQNADPTRLVLGEQYF.

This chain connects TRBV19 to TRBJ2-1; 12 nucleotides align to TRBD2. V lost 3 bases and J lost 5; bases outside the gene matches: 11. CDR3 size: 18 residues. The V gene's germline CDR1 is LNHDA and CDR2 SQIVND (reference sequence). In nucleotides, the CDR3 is TGTGCCAGTAGTATGGTGGGACCGGGACTAGCGGGTAACAATGAGCAGTTCTTC. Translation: CASSMVGPGLAGNNEQFF.

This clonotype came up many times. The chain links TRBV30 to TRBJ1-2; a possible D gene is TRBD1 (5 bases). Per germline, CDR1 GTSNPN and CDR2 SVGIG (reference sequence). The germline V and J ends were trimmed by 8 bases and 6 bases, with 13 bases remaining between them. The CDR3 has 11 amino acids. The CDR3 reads CAARSRDGYTF. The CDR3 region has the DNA TGTGCCGCCCGCTCCAGGGATGGCTACACCTTC.

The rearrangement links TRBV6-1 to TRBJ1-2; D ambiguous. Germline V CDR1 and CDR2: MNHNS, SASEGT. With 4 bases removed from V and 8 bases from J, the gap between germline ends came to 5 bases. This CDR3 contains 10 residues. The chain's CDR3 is CASSVFGYTF. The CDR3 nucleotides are TGTGCCAGCAGTGTATTCGGCTACACCTTC.

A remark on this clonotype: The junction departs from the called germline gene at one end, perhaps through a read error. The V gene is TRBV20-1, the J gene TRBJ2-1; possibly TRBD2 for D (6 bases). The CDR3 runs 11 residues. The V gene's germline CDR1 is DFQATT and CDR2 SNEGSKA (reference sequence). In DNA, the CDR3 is TGCCGTGCTATCCGACGGGAGGAGCAGTTCTTC. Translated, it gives CRAIRREEQFF.

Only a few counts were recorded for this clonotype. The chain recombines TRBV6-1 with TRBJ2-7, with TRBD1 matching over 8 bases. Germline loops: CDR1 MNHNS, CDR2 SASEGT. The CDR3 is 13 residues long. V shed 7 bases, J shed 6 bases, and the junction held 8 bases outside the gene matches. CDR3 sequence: CASTLTGGSEQYF. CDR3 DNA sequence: TGTGCCAGCACTCTAACAGGGGGAAGCGAGCAGTACTTC.

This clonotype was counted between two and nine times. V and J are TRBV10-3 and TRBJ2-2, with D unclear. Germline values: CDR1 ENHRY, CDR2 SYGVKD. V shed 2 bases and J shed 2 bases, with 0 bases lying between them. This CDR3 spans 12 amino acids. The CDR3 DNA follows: TGTGCCATCAGTGAGAACACCGGGGAGCTGTTTTTT. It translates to CAISENTGELFF.

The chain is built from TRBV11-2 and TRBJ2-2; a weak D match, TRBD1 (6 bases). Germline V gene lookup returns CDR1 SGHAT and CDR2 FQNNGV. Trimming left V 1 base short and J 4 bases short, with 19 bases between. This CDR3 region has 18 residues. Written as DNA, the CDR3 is TGTGCCAGCAGCTTAGGGTCTTGGGGGCCCGCGGGCACCGGGGAGCTGTTTTTT. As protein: CASSLGSWGPAGTGELFF.

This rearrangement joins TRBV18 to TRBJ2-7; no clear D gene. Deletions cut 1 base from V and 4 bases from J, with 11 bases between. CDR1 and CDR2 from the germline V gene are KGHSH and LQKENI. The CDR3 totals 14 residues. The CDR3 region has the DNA TGTGCCAGCTCACCACTGGGCACTAATTACGAGCAGTACTTC. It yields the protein CASSPLGTNYEQYF.

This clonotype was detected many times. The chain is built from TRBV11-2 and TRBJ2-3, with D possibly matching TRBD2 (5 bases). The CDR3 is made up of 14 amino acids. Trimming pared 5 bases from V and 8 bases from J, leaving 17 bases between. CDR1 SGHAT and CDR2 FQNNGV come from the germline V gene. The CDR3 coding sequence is TGTGCCAGCAGCCCTGCGACCTGGGCGGGTACGCAGTATTTT. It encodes CASSPATWAGTQYF. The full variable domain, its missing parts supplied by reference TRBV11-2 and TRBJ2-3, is EAGVAQSPRYKIIEKRQSVAFWCNPISGHATLYWYQQILGQGPKLLIQFQNNGVVDDSQLPKDRFSAERLKGVDSTLKIQPAKLEDSAVYLCASSPATWAGTQYFGPGTRLTVL.

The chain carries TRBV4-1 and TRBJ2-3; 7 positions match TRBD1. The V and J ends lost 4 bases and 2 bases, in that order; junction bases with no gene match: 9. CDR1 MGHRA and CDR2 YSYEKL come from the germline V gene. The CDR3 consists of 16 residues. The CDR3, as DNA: TGCGCCAGCAGCCCTACACAGGGGATCCTCACAGATACGCAGTATTTT. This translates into CASSPTQGILTDTQYF.

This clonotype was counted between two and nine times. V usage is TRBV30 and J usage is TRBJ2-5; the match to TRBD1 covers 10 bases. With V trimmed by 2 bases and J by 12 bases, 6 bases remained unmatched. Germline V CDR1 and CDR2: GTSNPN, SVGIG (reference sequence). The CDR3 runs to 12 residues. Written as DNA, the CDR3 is TGTGCCTGGAGTCCGGGACAGGGGATGGAGTACTTC. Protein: CAWSPGQGMEYF.

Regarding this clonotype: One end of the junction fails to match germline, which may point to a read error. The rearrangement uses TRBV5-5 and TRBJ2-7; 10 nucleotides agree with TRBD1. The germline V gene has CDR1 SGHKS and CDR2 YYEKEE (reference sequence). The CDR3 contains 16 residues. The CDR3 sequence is CASSFRGGQGSFEQYF. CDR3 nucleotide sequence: TGTGCCAGCAGCTTCCGGGGGGGACAGGGGTCCTTCGAGCAGTACTTC.

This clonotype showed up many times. CDR3 sequence: CASSLYGTGVDEQFF. CDR3 bases: TGTGCCAGCAGCTTATACGGGACAGGGGTAGATGAGCAGTTCTTC. The V call is TRBV7-3, the J call TRBJ2-1, with TRBD1 identical over 10 bases. V dropped 2 bases and J dropped 8; count of bases not matched to a gene: 6. The CDR3 spans 15 residues. CDR1 SGHTA and CDR2 FQGTGA come from the germline V gene.

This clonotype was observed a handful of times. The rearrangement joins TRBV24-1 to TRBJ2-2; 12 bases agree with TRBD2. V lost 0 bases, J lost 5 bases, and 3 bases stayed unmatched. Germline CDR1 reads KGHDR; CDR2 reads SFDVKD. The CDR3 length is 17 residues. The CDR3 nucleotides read TGTGCCACCAGTGATTTGGAGACTAGCGGGAGAACCGGGGAGCTGTTTTTT. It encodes CATSDLETSGRTGELFF.

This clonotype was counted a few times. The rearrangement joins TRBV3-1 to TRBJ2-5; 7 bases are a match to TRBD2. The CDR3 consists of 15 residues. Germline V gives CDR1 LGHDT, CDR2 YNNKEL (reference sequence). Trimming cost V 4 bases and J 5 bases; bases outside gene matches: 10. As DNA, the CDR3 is TGTGCCAGCAGCCCTCCTGGACTAGTCACGGAGACCCAGTACTTC. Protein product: CASSPPGLVTETQYF.

The CDR3 DNA is TGTGCCAGCACCGGGACAGGGGATTTGGATGAGCAGTTCTTC. Translating it yields CASTGTGDLDEQFF. The J gene is TRBJ2-1, the V gene TRBV19, with 10 bases aligning to TRBD1. Germline-derived CDR1 and CDR2 are LNHDA and SQIVND (reference sequence). The CDR3 totals 14 residues. V lost 9 bases, J lost 8 bases, and 10 bases stayed unmatched.

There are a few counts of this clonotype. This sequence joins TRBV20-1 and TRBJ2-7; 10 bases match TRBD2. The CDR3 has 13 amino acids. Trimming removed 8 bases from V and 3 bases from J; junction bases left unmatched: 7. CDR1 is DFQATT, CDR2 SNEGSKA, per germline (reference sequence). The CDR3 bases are TGCAGTCCCCTAGCGGGGGAGTTCTACGAGCAGTACTTC. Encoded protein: CSPLAGEFYEQYF.

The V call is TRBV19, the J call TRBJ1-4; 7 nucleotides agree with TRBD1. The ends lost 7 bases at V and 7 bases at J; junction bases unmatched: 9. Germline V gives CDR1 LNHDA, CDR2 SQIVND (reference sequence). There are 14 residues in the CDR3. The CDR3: CASTPTGRGEKLFF. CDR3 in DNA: TGTGCCAGTACCCCGACAGGGCGGGGTGAAAAACTGTTTTTT.

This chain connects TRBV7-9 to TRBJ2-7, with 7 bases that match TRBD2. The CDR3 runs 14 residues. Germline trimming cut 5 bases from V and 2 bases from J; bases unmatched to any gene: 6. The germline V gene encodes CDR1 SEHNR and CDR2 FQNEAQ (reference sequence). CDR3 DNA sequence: TGTGCCAGCAGCCCTCGACTAGCACCCTACGAGCAGTACTTC. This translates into CASSPRLAPYEQYF.